What follows are 5 T cell receptor beta chains derived from one specimen sequenced in a study of blood T cells in healthy people across ages. Alongside a J-beta primer mix, a sample-barcoded 5' primer served in a second PCR lasting about 7 to 11 cycles. TCRdb independently ran MiXCR on the 5' RACE reads; one entry per CDR3 protein. The data show about 1.7 million distinct CDR3 sequences, 28% seen once. Sequencing was carried out using blood. The receptors come from a woman aged 30 to 39 in good health.

V and J are TRBV30 and TRBJ2-4; D remains unclear. This CDR3 contains 12 residues. With 2 bases removed from V and 3 bases from J, the gap between germline ends came to 5 bases. Germline CDR1 is GTSNPN and CDR2 is SVGIG (reference sequence). CDR3 sequence (DNA): TGTGCCTGGAGTTTGGACAAAAACATTCAGTACTTC. Its protein product is CAWSLDKNIQYF.

This clonotype was counted ten times or more. V and J are TRBV10-3 and TRBJ2-3, with 9 bases lining up with TRBD2. The J segment lost 5 bases and the V segment lost 4 bases, leaving 4 bases of the junction unmatched. In germline, CDR1 is ENHRY, CDR2 SYGVKD. The CDR3 loop spans 14 amino acids. The CDR3 nucleotides read TGTGCCATCAGTGGGGGCGGGAGGGGAGATACGCAGTATTTT. Amino acids: CAISGGGRGDTQYF.

This clonotype was seen ten or more times. CDR3 in DNA: TGTGCCAGCAGCAAGACTCCAGGGGAAGAAGAGACCCAGTACTTC. Translation gives CASSKTPGEEETQYF. The V and J genes are TRBV2 and TRBJ2-5, with a weak D call TRBD1 (6 bases). Germline CDR1 and CDR2: SNHLY and FYNNEI. The CDR3 loop spans 15 amino acids. Deletions cut 6 bases from V and 3 bases from J, with 17 bases between.

The chain links TRBV3-1 to TRBJ2-1; D uncertain. V lost 0 bases, J lost 15 bases, and 9 bases lay in between. CDR1 and CDR2 (germline): LGHDT, YNNKEL (reference sequence). This CDR3 is 11 amino acids long. DNA of the CDR3: TGTGCCAGCAGCCAAGAAGGCGCTGCGTTCTTC. This translates into CASSQEGAAFF.

V and J are TRBV10-3 and TRBJ1-1; TRBD1 aligns across 9 bases. V lost 10 bases to trimming and J lost 6 bases; unmatched junction nucleotides: 6. The germline V gene has CDR1 ENHRY and CDR2 SYGVKD. CDR3 length: 12 residues. The CDR3 protein is CATSGTGSEAFF. The CDR3 DNA follows: TGTGCCACCTCGGGGACAGGGTCTGAAGCTTTCTTT.